Below are 30 T cell receptor beta chains sequenced from a single sample in a study of a mutant IDH1 vaccine in newly diagnosed glioma. Time point specified: week 47, end of study. The vaccine gave 300 ug of a 20-mer mutant IDH1 peptide subcutaneously per dose. Produced via immunoSEQ multiplex PCR; TCRdb's table is partial and in-frame only. The sample records approximately 33,000 clones, about 75% being singletons. For these receptors, no antigen is known. The material was PBMCs, obtained from a glioma patient whose treatment included an IDH1 peptide vaccine. The source of these receptors is a man in his forties with glioma.

The chain recombines TRBV19 with TRBJ1-5; weak D call: TRBD1 (5 bases). V lost 2 bases, J lost 1 base, and 6 bases lay in between. Per germline, CDR1 LNHDA and CDR2 SQIVND (reference sequence). The CDR3 length is 14 residues. The CDR3 reads CASSIRGSNQPQHF. CDR3 nucleotide sequence: TGTGCCAGTAGTATAAGGGGCAGCAATCAGCCCCAGCATTTT. Together with reference TRBV19 and TRBJ1-5, the CDR3 gives the full variable domain: DGGITQSPKYLFRKEGQNVTLSCEQNLNHDAMYWYRQDPGQGLRLIYYSQIVNDFQKGDIAEGYSVSREKKESFPLTVTSAQKNPTAFYLCASSIRGSNQPQHFGDGTRLSIL.

The chain employs TRBV14 and TRBJ1-3, with D perhaps matching TRBD1 (5 bases). V dropped 3 bases and J dropped 0 bases, with 9 bases sitting between them. The CDR3 covers 15 residues. Per the germline V gene, CDR1 is SGHDN and CDR2 is FVKESK. As DNA, the CDR3 is TGTGCCAGCAGCCACAGGGCCTCCTCTGGAAACACCATATATTTT. Amino acids: CASSHRASSGNTIYF.

The chain uses TRBV28 and TRBJ2-1; D unresolved. Trimming cost V 6 bases and J 4 bases, with 25 bases left between them. Germline V gene sequence: CDR1 MDHEN, CDR2 SYDVKM. CDR3 length: 18 residues. CDR3 sequence (DNA): TGTGCCAGCAGCACTGAACCTGGATCTCCCTACCTTTACAATGAGCAGTTCTTC. Translated: CASSTEPGSPYLYNEQFF.

The chain employs TRBV5-4 and TRBJ2-7, with a weak D call TRBD2 (6 bases). The ends were cut back, 4 bases at V and 0 bases at J, with 17 bases in the middle. This CDR3 region has 16 residues. Germline-derived CDR1 and CDR2 are SGHNT and YYREEE (reference sequence). This CDR3 is CASSRIRGALSYEQYF. CDR3 coding DNA: TGTGCCAGCAGCCGTATCCGCGGGGCTCTCTCCTACGAGCAGTACTTC.

V usage is TRBV28 and J usage is TRBJ1-1; D remains unclear. With 10 bases removed from V and 1 base from J, the gap between germline ends came to 13 bases. The germline gives CDR1 MDHEN, CDR2 SYDVKM. The CDR3 is 13 residues long. This CDR3 is CATFPDSNTEAFF. CDR3 in DNA: TGTGCCACATTCCCCGATTCGAACACTGAAGCTTTCTTT.

The chain is built from TRBV5-6 and TRBJ2-3; 12 positions agree with TRBD2. This CDR3 contains 18 residues. With V trimmed by 4 bases and J by 1 base, 10 bases remained unmatched. Looked up from germline, CDR1 is SGHDT and CDR2 is YYEEEE. The CDR3 region is CASSRASGRALRTDTQYF. The DNA of the CDR3 is TGTGCCAGCAGCCGAGCTAGCGGGAGGGCCTTGCGCACAGATACGCAGTATTTT.

This clone showed up just a few times. CDR3 loop: CASSFRNEQFF. The CDR3 DNA reads TGTGCCAGCAGCTTCCGGAATGAGCAGTTCTTC. The rearrangement uses TRBV5-4 and TRBJ2-1, with D unclear. Trimming shortened V by 2 bases and J by 7 bases, and 4 bases separated the two germline ends. Germline CDR1 SGHNT, CDR2 YYREEE (reference sequence). The CDR3 totals 11 residues.

V and J are TRBV18 and TRBJ2-1, with 10 nucleotides matching TRBD1. V lost 1 base and J lost 9; bases outside the gene matches: 9. The V gene's germline CDR1 is KGHSH and CDR2 LQKENI. The CDR3 runs 16 residues. Here the CDR3 reads CASSPQGDRGLVEQFF. The CDR3 DNA is TGTGCCAGCTCACCACAAGGTGACAGGGGGCTGGTTGAGCAGTTCTTC. The full variable domain, rest sourced from reference TRBV18 and TRBJ2-1, is NAGVMQNPRHLVRRRGQEARLRCSPMKGHSHVYWYRQLPEEGLKFMVYLQKENIIDESGMPKERFSAEFPKEGPSILRIQQVVRGDSAAYFCASSPQGDRGLVEQFFGPGTRLTVL.

This CDR3 reads CASGYGARNNYGYTF. DNA of the CDR3: TGTGCTAGTGGTTACGGGGCCCGAAATAACTATGGCTACACCTTC. The chain uses TRBV12-5 and TRBJ1-2, with a possible D match to TRBD1 (5 bases). Trimming shortened V by 4 bases and J by 1 base, and 13 bases separated the two germline ends. The CDR3 runs to 15 residues. The germline gives CDR1 LGHNT, CDR2 FRNRAP.

This clone showed up just a few times. V usage is TRBV5-4 and J usage is TRBJ2-3, with 9 bases matching TRBD2. CDR3 length: 13 amino acids. The junction had 5 bases not matched to a gene; V was cut back by 6 bases and J by 6 bases. CDR1 and CDR2 (germline): SGHNT, YYREEE (reference sequence). CDR3 in amino acids: CASTKGTSDTQYF. The CDR3 DNA reads TGTGCCAGCACCAAAGGGACTAGCGATACGCAGTATTTT.

This clone has just a few counts. The chain employs TRBV7-8 and TRBJ2-6; D might be TRBD1 (6 bases). Germline V lookup: CDR1 SGHVS, CDR2 FQNEAQ. The V gene lost 0 bases and the J gene lost 3 bases, with 9 bases spanning the gap. CDR3 length: 16 amino acids. CDR3 sequence: CASSLALRGGANVLTF. The CDR3 DNA reads as TGTGCCAGCAGCTTAGCGCTCAGGGGTGGGGCCAACGTCCTGACTTTC. The whole variable domain, filled in from reference TRBV7-8 and TRBJ2-6, reads GAGVSQSPRYKVAKRGQDVALRCDPISGHVSLFWYQQALGQGPEFLTYFQNEAQLDKSGLPSDRFFAERPEGSVSTLKIQRTQQEDSAVYLCASSLALRGGANVLTFGAGSRLTVL.

The CDR3 here is CASSVEEFEQFF. CDR3 DNA: TGTGCCAGCAGCGTAGAAGAGTTTGAGCAGTTCTTC. The V gene is TRBV9, the J gene TRBJ2-1, with unresolved D. The CDR3 loop spans 12 amino acids. Germline CDR1 SGDLS, CDR2 YYNGEE. The V and J ends lost 0 bases and 9 bases respectively, with 7 bases between them. The entire variable domain, with the rest obtained from reference TRBV9 and TRBJ2-1, is as follows: DSGVTQTPKHLITATGQRVTLRCSPRSGDLSVYWYQQSLDQGLQFLIQYYNGEERAKGNILERFSAQQFPDLHSELNLSSLELGDSALYFCASSVEEFEQFFGPGTRLTVL.

This clone was recorded only once. This chain joins TRBV4-3 and TRBJ2-1; maybe TRBD2 (5 bases). The CDR3 is 15 residues long. V gave up 0 bases and J gave up 9 bases, with 15 bases separating them. Germline-derived CDR1 and CDR2 are LGHNA and YSLEER. DNA of the CDR3: TGCGCCAGCAGCCAAGAGGCCAGCTATGAGGGTGAGCAGTTCTTC. This encodes CASSQEASYEGEQFF.

The chain uses TRBV18 and TRBJ2-2; D call uncertain. In germline, CDR1 is KGHSH, CDR2 LQKENI. The CDR3 sequence is 11 residues long. With 1 base removed from V and 10 bases from J, the gap between germline ends came to 4 bases. CDR3 coding DNA: TGTGCCAGCTCACCACAAGTGGAGCTGTTTTTT. Residues: CASSPQVELFF. Full variable domain (remainder filled in from reference TRBV18 and TRBJ2-2): NAGVMQNPRHLVRRRGQEARLRCSPMKGHSHVYWYRQLPEEGLKFMVYLQKENIIDESGMPKERFSAEFPKEGPSILRIQQVVRGDSAAYFCASSPQVELFFGEGSRLTVL.

The genes are TRBV11-3 and TRBJ1-1; D is uncertain. Germline V gives CDR1 SGHNT, CDR2 YENEEA. The V gene lost 2 bases and the J gene lost 8 bases, with 12 bases spanning the gap. CDR3 length: 13 residues. The CDR3 loop is CASSLRGSAEAFF. The CDR3 bases are TGTGCCAGCAGCTTACGAGGGTCCGCCGAAGCTTTCTTT.

This chain uses TRBV15 with TRBJ1-1; unclear D gene. Trimming took off 0 bases at V and 1 base at J, with 9 bases between the two ends. The CDR3 runs to 15 residues. CDR1 and CDR2 from the germline V gene are LNHNV and YYDKDF (reference sequence). CDR3 nucleotides: TGTGCCACCAGCAGAGAATGGACCGCGAACACTGAAGCTTTCTTT. Translating gives CATSREWTANTEAFF.

The chain employs TRBV7-8 and TRBJ2-7; the match to TRBD2 covers 10 bases. V trimming: 5 bases; J trimming: 3 bases; junction bases outside the gene matches: 13. This CDR3 is 17 amino acids long. Germline V gene lookup returns CDR1 SGHVS and CDR2 FQNEAQ. The CDR3 bases are TGTGCCAGCAGCCCACTTTATCTAGCGGGAGATTTCTACGAGCAGTACGTC. It is translated as CASSPLYLAGDFYEQYV.

The chain is built from TRBV25-1 and TRBJ2-4; D gene uncertain. The CDR3 sequence is 15 residues long. Trimming stripped 1 base from V and 5 bases from J, with 12 bases between. The germline V gene encodes CDR1 MGHDK and CDR2 SYGVNS. CDR3 nucleotide sequence: TGTGCCAGCAGTGAATCCCCCGGCGGTCAAAACATTCAGTACTTC. It specifies CASSESPGGQNIQYF.

The chain employs TRBV27 and TRBJ2-1, with 13 positions matching TRBD2. The CDR3 has 15 amino acids. In germline, CDR1 is MNHEY, CDR2 SMNVEV (reference sequence). V lost 6 bases and J lost 8; bases outside the gene matches: 7. The CDR3 loop reads CASRIGLAGAHEQFF. The CDR3 region has the DNA TGTGCCAGCAGAATCGGACTAGCGGGAGCACATGAGCAGTTCTTC.

This clone was detected only a few times. V gene TRBV28 combines with J gene TRBJ1-5; a weak D match, TRBD1 (5 bases). The V end lost 1 base, the J end lost 9 bases, and 16 bases lay between the germline ends. Germline V gene lookup returns CDR1 MDHEN and CDR2 SYDVKM. The CDR3 contains 15 residues. CDR3 region: CASSLLVGTPGPQHF. The CDR3 DNA is TGTGCCAGCAGTTTATTGGTTGGGACTCCAGGGCCCCAGCATTTT.

DNA for the CDR3: TGTGCCAGCAGTTACGCGGGGGCCCTGGCTGAAGCTTTCTTT. It is translated as CASSYAGALAEAFF. This chain uses TRBV6-5 with TRBJ1-1, with a possible D match to TRBD1 (6 bases). The ends were cut back, 2 bases at V and 6 bases at J, with 13 bases in the middle. The CDR3 is 14 amino acids. Per the germline V gene, CDR1 is MNHEY and CDR2 is SVGAGI.

The chain links TRBV19 to TRBJ2-4; 8 positions match TRBD2. Trimming removed 5 bases from V and 9 bases from J; junction bases left unmatched: 9. Looked up from germline, CDR1 is LNHDA and CDR2 is SQIVND (reference sequence). The length of the CDR3 is 14 residues. The CDR3 sequence: CASSAGSGRGIQYF. Here the CDR3 DNA reads TGTGCCAGTAGTGCCGGCAGCGGGAGAGGCATTCAGTACTTC. The complete variable domain, with remaining parts taken from reference TRBV19 and TRBJ2-4, reads DGGITQSPKYLFRKEGQNVTLSCEQNLNHDAMYWYRQDPGQGLRLIYYSQIVNDFQKGDIAEGYSVSREKKESFPLTVTSAQKNPTAFYLCASSAGSGRGIQYFGAGTRLSVL.

The gene calls are TRBV11-2 and TRBJ2-1; TRBD2 agrees at 12 bases. Unmatched junction bases numbered 8, after V lost 5 bases and J lost 0 bases. The CDR3 sequence is 18 residues long. Germline loops: CDR1 SGHAT, CDR2 FQNNGV. CDR3 nucleotide sequence: TGTGCCAGCAGCCGCACTAGCGGGAGGTCGAGCTCCTACAATGAGCAGTTCTTC. Translation: CASSRTSGRSSSYNEQFF. The full variable domain, rest sourced from reference TRBV11-2 and TRBJ2-1, is EAGVAQSPRYKIIEKRQSVAFWCNPISGHATLYWYQQILGQGPKLLIQFQNNGVVDDSQLPKDRFSAERLKGVDSTLKIQPAKLEDSAVYLCASSRTSGRSSSYNEQFFGPGTRLTVL.

The chain combines TRBV6-5 with TRBJ2-1; no definite D call. Trimming removed 6 bases at V and 5 bases at J, with 11 bases between. Germline CDR1 MNHEY, CDR2 SVGAGI. CDR3 length: 13 amino acids. CDR3 DNA: TGTGCCAGCAGATCGGACGGAAACAATGAGCAGTTCTTC. This encodes CASRSDGNNEQFF.

The chain links TRBV28 to TRBJ2-1; no reliable D call. Germline CDR1 and CDR2: MDHEN and SYDVKM. The CDR3 covers 12 residues. The V end lost 7 bases, the J end lost 12 bases, and 16 bases lay between the germline ends. The CDR3: CASTVGYMGQFF. The DNA for the CDR3 is TGTGCCAGCACCGTGGGGTACATGGGGCAGTTCTTC. Full variable domain (outside the CDR3, taken from reference TRBV28 and TRBJ2-1): DVKVTQSSRYLVKRTGEKVFLECVQDMDHENMFWYRQDPGLGLRLIYFSYDVKMKEKGDIPEGYSVSREKKERFSLILESASTNQTSMYLCASTVGYMGQFFGPGTRLTVL.

In this sample, this clone turned up a few times. The rearrangement links TRBV6-5 to TRBJ1-2, with D possibly matching TRBD1 (5 bases). This CDR3 comprises 14 residues. V was shortened by 4 bases and J by 2 bases, with 11 bases between the two germline ends. Germline V CDR1 and CDR2: MNHEY, SVGAGI. DNA for the CDR3: TGTGCCAGCAGTTCGAGGGGCGAGAACTATGGCTACACCTTC. This encodes CASSSRGENYGYTF.

This clone was detected only once. The V call is TRBV4-1, the J call TRBJ2-1; D is perhaps TRBD1 (6 bases). The V gene lost 0 bases and the J gene lost 2 bases, with 11 bases spanning the gap. The CDR3 extends over 16 amino acids. Germline CDR1 is MGHRA and CDR2 is YSYEKL. The DNA for the CDR3 is TGCGCCAGCAGCCAAGAAGGGGGAATCACCTACAATGAGCAGTTCTTC. This encodes CASSQEGGITYNEQFF.

The chain has TRBV5-1 and TRBJ1-1, with D unresolved. V lost 0 bases, J lost 3 bases, and 9 bases lay in between. CDR1 is SGHRS, CDR2 YFSETQ, per germline. The CDR3 contains 14 residues. The CDR3 here is CASSLEGWDTEAFF. CDR3 sequence (DNA): TGCGCCAGCAGCTTGGAAGGGTGGGACACTGAAGCTTTCTTT.

The chain is built from TRBV10-2 and TRBJ1-1, with D possibly TRBD1 on 5 matching bases. The CDR3 is made up of 15 amino acids. Germline V gene data show CDR1 as WSHSY and CDR2 as SAAADI. V lost 6 bases and J 1 base, leaving 15 bases between the germline ends. The CDR3 DNA sequence: TGCGCCAGCAGGATCCCCAATACAGGGAACACTGAAGCTTTCTTT. Translated: CASRIPNTGNTEAFF.

V gene TRBV7-6 combines with J gene TRBJ2-2; no firm D call. Germline V gene lookup returns CDR1 SGHVS and CDR2 FNYEAQ. Trimming pared 0 bases from V and 4 bases from J, leaving 9 bases between. CDR3 size: 15 residues. The CDR3 is CASSLAASFTGELFF. DNA of the CDR3: TGTGCCAGCAGCTTAGCGGCAAGCTTCACCGGGGAGCTGTTTTTT.